These 19 T cell receptor beta chains came from one sample sequenced in a study of blood T cell repertoires in COVID-19. Here immunoSEQ multiplex PCR was the method, and the copy in TCRdb shows in-frame clones only, minus some. The sample has about 310,000 clones, around 85% seen once; the top ten hold 1.9%. The material sequenced was PBMCs or T cells enriched from blood (not recorded which). All receptors derive from a woman aged 25 to 39 who had been exposed to COVID-19.

The rearrangement joins TRBV9 to TRBJ1-4; 8 nucleotides align to TRBD1. This CDR3 comprises 16 residues. The V gene's germline CDR1 is SGDLS and CDR2 YYNGEE. Trimming removed 0 bases from V and 7 bases from J; junction bases left unmatched: 8. CDR3 sequence reads: CASSVGTGRFGEKLFF. The DNA of the CDR3 is TGTGCCAGCAGCGTAGGGACAGGGAGGTTCGGTGAAAAACTGTTTTTT.

The rearrangement uses TRBV27 and TRBJ2-1, with 13 positions matching TRBD2. This CDR3 has 15 residues. Unmatched junction bases numbered 7, after V lost 6 bases and J lost 8 bases. Germline CDR1 MNHEY, CDR2 SMNVEV (reference sequence). CDR3 coding DNA: TGTGCCAGCAGCCGGACTAGCGGGAGTCTGGATGAGCAGTTCTTC. Its protein is CASSRTSGSLDEQFF.

This chain uses TRBV5-4 with TRBJ1-4, with D possibly TRBD1 on 5 matching bases. The length of the CDR3 is 15 residues. From germline, CDR1 is SGHNT and CDR2 YYREEE (reference sequence). Trimming shortened V by 3 bases and J by 5 bases, and 14 bases separated the two germline ends. CDR3 coding DNA: TGTGCCAGCAGCTCCACCGGGGGGAACAATGAAAAACTGTTTTTT. It codes for CASSSTGGNNEKLFF.

The chain couples TRBV28 to TRBJ1-4; D possibly corresponds to TRBD1 (6 bases). CDR1 MDHEN and CDR2 SYDVKM come from the germline V gene. Trimming took off 5 bases at V and 8 bases at J, with 21 bases between the two ends. The CDR3 runs 16 residues. Here the CDR3 DNA reads TGTGCCAGCAGTCCGCAGGAAACAGGGCTGAGGGAAAAACTGTTTTTT. Its translation is CASSPQETGLREKLFF.

The chain joins TRBV20-1 to TRBJ1-5, with TRBD1 matching 11 bases. CDR3 length: 20 residues. Germline CDR1 is DFQATT and CDR2 is SNEGSKA (reference sequence). Trimming took 3 bases from V and 0 from J; bases not matched to a gene: 16. The CDR3 sequence is CSASIADRGLTTHSNQPQHF. The CDR3 bases are TGCAGTGCTAGTATTGCGGACAGGGGGCTTACCACTCATAGCAATCAGCCCCAGCATTTT.

This clone was counted between two and nine times. The chain is built from TRBV27 and TRBJ1-5; D is undetermined. V was clipped by 5 bases and J by 3 bases, with 8 bases between them. This CDR3 spans 13 amino acids. The V gene's germline CDR1 is MNHEY and CDR2 SMNVEV (reference sequence). Written as DNA, the CDR3 is TGTGCCAGCAGTCCACTGTTCAATCAGCCCCAGCATTTT. This codes for CASSPLFNQPQHF.

V is TRBV5-6 and J is TRBJ1-6, with 7 bases lining up with TRBD1. This CDR3 has 16 amino acids. V lost 4 bases and J lost 7; bases outside the gene matches: 11. Germline assignment: CDR1 SGHDT and CDR2 YYEEEE. As DNA, the CDR3 is TGTGCCAGCAGCCGGAAAGCCGGGACAGAAAATTCACCCCTCCACTTT. Protein sequence: CASSRKAGTENSPLHF.

This clone was observed a few times. The rearrangement links TRBV7-2 to TRBJ2-5; possibly TRBD1 for D (5 bases). V lost 5 bases to trimming and J lost 2 bases, with 12 bases between them. CDR3 length: 14 amino acids. CDR1 is SGHTA and CDR2 is FQGNSA in the germline V gene. This CDR3 is CASSVIKGQETQYF. CDR3 DNA: TGTGCCAGCAGCGTAATCAAGGGGCAAGAGACCCAGTACTTC.

The chain carries TRBV30 and TRBJ1-2; no clear D gene. CDR3 length: 13 amino acids. V was trimmed by 5 bases and J by 2 bases, leaving 12 bases between them. Germline V gene sequence: CDR1 GTSNPN, CDR2 SVGIG (reference sequence). The CDR3 spells CAWSELENYGYTF. CDR3 nucleotides: TGTGCCTGGTCTGAGTTAGAAAACTATGGCTACACCTTC.

This clone was observed once. V is TRBV12-3 or TRBV12-4 and J is TRBJ1-4; TRBD1 matches at 7 bases. Unmatched junction bases numbered 4, after V lost 10 bases and J lost 2 bases. There are 13 residues in the CDR3. This chain's CDR3 is CANRGHTNEKLFF. The DNA for the CDR3 is TGTGCCAACAGGGGACATACTAATGAAAAACTGTTTTTT.

J is TRBJ1-2 and V is TRBV5-4; D gene ambiguous. Deletions cut 0 bases from V and 6 bases from J, with 15 bases between. This CDR3 has 15 amino acids. CDR1 and CDR2 (germline): SGHNT, YYREEE (reference sequence). CDR3 region: CASSLDPKNGNGYTF. CDR3 sequence (DNA): TGTGCCAGCAGCTTGGATCCAAAAAACGGTAATGGCTACACCTTC.

This sequence joins TRBV19 and TRBJ2-1; TRBD1 might be the D (5 bases). Between the trimmed V and J ends, which lost 6 bases and 0 bases, there was a span of 12 bases. The CDR3 has 15 amino acids. Looked up from germline, CDR1 is LNHDA and CDR2 is SQIVND (reference sequence). The CDR3 here is CASSDRQSSYNEQFF. The CDR3 DNA follows: TGTGCCAGTAGCGACAGACAAAGCTCCTACAATGAGCAGTTCTTC.

This chain links TRBV5-4 with TRBJ1-2, with a weak D call TRBD1 (6 bases). Germline loops: CDR1 SGHNT, CDR2 YYREEE (reference sequence). The CDR3 has 15 residues. The V gene lost 6 bases and the J gene lost 5 bases, with 20 bases spanning the gap. CDR3 coding DNA: TGTGCCAGCAACCTGCGAGGGGAGGGGGAGTATGGCTACACCTTC. Its protein is CASNLRGEGEYGYTF.

V usage is TRBV13 and J usage is TRBJ2-1; 8 nucleotides line up with TRBD1. Trimming took 5 bases from V and 2 from J; bases not matched to a gene: 8. CDR3 length: 16 residues. Per germline, CDR1 PRHDT and CDR2 FYEKMQ (reference sequence). The CDR3 here is CASSRRGQAAYNEQFF. The CDR3 coding sequence is TGTGCCAGCAGCCGCAGGGGGCAGGCAGCCTACAATGAGCAGTTCTTC.

The chain is built from TRBV30 and TRBJ1-5, with 7 nucleotides matching TRBD1. V lost 5 bases and J lost 10; bases outside the gene matches: 14. The CDR3 extends over 14 amino acids. Germline V gene lookup returns CDR1 GTSNPN and CDR2 SVGIG (reference sequence). The CDR3 sequence: CAWGGGQAWGPQHF. CDR3 DNA sequence: TGTGCCTGGGGGGGAGGACAGGCCTGGGGACCCCAGCATTTT. Drawing the rest from reference TRBV30 and TRBJ1-5, the complete variable domain is SQTIHQWPATLVQPVGSPLSLECTVEGTSNPNLYWYRQAAGRGLQLLFYSVGIGQISSEVPQNLSASRPQDRQFILSSKKLLLSDSGFYLCAWGGGQAWGPQHFGDGTRLSIL.

The chain carries TRBV23-1 and TRBJ2-7; 7 bases map to TRBD1. TRBV23-1 is placed among ORFs of uncertain function. This CDR3 is 17 amino acids long. J lost 0 bases, V lost 2 bases, and 10 bases had no gene match. For the CDR3, the DNA is TGCGCCAGCAGTCAAGGGTTTCCCGGACAGGTCTCCTACGAGCAGTACTTC. Amino acid sequence: CASSQGFPGQVSYEQYF.

The chain employs TRBV30 and TRBJ2-4; the D gene is possibly TRBD2 (6 bases). Germline V gene data show CDR1 as GTSNPN and CDR2 as SVGIG (reference sequence). V was shortened by 5 bases and J by 11 bases, with 13 bases between the two germline ends. The CDR3 has 11 residues. CDR3 amino acids: CAWGPGDVQYF. The CDR3 DNA follows: TGTGCCTGGGGCCCGGGAGATGTTCAGTACTTC.

The V and J genes are TRBV13 and TRBJ2-7; 11 nucleotides match TRBD2. V trimming: 6 bases; J trimming: 2 bases; junction bases outside the gene matches: 6. Germline CDR1 and CDR2: PRHDT and FYEKMQ (reference sequence). The CDR3 length is 15 residues. The CDR3 DNA follows: TGTGCCAGCAGTCACGGGACTAGCGGACCCTACGAGCAGTACTTC. It yields the protein CASSHGTSGPYEQYF.

The CDR3 coding sequence is TGTGCCAGCAGCTTAGTCACAGGGCCGAATCCTACTAATGAGCAGTTCTTC. It is translated as CASSLVTGPNPTNEQFF. V and J are TRBV11-3 and TRBJ2-1, with D perhaps TRBD1 (6 bases). The V end lost 1 base, the J end lost 7 bases, and 20 bases lay between the germline ends. Germline values: CDR1 SGHNT, CDR2 YENEEA. The CDR3 consists of 17 residues.